This T cell receptor beta chain came from a study of T cell responses to AZD1222 COVID-19 vaccine. Data came from immunoSEQ multiplex PCR; TCRdb stores just in-frame clones and leaves some out. Of around 120,000 clones in the sample, roughly 87% were seen once. This CDR3 comprises 13 residues. Germline CDR1 reads LNHDA; CDR2 reads SQIVND (reference sequence). The V segment lost 4 bases and the J segment 3 bases; nucleotides outside the gene matches: 0. Note on this clone: As yet, its antigen is unknown. This same CDR3 is encoded by further DNA sequences in the sample.

The study, taken as a whole, reports: Sampling captured repertoires only after the peak T cell response.

The sequence came from an adult in good health. Sequencing was performed on peripheral blood, taken on day 0 of AZD1222 vaccination. The chain employs TRBV19 and TRBJ2-1; 7 bases are shared with TRBD1. The CDR3 DNA follows: TGTGCCAGTAGTACAGGGGGCTACAATGAGCAGTTCTTC. Translation gives CASSTGGYNEQFF.